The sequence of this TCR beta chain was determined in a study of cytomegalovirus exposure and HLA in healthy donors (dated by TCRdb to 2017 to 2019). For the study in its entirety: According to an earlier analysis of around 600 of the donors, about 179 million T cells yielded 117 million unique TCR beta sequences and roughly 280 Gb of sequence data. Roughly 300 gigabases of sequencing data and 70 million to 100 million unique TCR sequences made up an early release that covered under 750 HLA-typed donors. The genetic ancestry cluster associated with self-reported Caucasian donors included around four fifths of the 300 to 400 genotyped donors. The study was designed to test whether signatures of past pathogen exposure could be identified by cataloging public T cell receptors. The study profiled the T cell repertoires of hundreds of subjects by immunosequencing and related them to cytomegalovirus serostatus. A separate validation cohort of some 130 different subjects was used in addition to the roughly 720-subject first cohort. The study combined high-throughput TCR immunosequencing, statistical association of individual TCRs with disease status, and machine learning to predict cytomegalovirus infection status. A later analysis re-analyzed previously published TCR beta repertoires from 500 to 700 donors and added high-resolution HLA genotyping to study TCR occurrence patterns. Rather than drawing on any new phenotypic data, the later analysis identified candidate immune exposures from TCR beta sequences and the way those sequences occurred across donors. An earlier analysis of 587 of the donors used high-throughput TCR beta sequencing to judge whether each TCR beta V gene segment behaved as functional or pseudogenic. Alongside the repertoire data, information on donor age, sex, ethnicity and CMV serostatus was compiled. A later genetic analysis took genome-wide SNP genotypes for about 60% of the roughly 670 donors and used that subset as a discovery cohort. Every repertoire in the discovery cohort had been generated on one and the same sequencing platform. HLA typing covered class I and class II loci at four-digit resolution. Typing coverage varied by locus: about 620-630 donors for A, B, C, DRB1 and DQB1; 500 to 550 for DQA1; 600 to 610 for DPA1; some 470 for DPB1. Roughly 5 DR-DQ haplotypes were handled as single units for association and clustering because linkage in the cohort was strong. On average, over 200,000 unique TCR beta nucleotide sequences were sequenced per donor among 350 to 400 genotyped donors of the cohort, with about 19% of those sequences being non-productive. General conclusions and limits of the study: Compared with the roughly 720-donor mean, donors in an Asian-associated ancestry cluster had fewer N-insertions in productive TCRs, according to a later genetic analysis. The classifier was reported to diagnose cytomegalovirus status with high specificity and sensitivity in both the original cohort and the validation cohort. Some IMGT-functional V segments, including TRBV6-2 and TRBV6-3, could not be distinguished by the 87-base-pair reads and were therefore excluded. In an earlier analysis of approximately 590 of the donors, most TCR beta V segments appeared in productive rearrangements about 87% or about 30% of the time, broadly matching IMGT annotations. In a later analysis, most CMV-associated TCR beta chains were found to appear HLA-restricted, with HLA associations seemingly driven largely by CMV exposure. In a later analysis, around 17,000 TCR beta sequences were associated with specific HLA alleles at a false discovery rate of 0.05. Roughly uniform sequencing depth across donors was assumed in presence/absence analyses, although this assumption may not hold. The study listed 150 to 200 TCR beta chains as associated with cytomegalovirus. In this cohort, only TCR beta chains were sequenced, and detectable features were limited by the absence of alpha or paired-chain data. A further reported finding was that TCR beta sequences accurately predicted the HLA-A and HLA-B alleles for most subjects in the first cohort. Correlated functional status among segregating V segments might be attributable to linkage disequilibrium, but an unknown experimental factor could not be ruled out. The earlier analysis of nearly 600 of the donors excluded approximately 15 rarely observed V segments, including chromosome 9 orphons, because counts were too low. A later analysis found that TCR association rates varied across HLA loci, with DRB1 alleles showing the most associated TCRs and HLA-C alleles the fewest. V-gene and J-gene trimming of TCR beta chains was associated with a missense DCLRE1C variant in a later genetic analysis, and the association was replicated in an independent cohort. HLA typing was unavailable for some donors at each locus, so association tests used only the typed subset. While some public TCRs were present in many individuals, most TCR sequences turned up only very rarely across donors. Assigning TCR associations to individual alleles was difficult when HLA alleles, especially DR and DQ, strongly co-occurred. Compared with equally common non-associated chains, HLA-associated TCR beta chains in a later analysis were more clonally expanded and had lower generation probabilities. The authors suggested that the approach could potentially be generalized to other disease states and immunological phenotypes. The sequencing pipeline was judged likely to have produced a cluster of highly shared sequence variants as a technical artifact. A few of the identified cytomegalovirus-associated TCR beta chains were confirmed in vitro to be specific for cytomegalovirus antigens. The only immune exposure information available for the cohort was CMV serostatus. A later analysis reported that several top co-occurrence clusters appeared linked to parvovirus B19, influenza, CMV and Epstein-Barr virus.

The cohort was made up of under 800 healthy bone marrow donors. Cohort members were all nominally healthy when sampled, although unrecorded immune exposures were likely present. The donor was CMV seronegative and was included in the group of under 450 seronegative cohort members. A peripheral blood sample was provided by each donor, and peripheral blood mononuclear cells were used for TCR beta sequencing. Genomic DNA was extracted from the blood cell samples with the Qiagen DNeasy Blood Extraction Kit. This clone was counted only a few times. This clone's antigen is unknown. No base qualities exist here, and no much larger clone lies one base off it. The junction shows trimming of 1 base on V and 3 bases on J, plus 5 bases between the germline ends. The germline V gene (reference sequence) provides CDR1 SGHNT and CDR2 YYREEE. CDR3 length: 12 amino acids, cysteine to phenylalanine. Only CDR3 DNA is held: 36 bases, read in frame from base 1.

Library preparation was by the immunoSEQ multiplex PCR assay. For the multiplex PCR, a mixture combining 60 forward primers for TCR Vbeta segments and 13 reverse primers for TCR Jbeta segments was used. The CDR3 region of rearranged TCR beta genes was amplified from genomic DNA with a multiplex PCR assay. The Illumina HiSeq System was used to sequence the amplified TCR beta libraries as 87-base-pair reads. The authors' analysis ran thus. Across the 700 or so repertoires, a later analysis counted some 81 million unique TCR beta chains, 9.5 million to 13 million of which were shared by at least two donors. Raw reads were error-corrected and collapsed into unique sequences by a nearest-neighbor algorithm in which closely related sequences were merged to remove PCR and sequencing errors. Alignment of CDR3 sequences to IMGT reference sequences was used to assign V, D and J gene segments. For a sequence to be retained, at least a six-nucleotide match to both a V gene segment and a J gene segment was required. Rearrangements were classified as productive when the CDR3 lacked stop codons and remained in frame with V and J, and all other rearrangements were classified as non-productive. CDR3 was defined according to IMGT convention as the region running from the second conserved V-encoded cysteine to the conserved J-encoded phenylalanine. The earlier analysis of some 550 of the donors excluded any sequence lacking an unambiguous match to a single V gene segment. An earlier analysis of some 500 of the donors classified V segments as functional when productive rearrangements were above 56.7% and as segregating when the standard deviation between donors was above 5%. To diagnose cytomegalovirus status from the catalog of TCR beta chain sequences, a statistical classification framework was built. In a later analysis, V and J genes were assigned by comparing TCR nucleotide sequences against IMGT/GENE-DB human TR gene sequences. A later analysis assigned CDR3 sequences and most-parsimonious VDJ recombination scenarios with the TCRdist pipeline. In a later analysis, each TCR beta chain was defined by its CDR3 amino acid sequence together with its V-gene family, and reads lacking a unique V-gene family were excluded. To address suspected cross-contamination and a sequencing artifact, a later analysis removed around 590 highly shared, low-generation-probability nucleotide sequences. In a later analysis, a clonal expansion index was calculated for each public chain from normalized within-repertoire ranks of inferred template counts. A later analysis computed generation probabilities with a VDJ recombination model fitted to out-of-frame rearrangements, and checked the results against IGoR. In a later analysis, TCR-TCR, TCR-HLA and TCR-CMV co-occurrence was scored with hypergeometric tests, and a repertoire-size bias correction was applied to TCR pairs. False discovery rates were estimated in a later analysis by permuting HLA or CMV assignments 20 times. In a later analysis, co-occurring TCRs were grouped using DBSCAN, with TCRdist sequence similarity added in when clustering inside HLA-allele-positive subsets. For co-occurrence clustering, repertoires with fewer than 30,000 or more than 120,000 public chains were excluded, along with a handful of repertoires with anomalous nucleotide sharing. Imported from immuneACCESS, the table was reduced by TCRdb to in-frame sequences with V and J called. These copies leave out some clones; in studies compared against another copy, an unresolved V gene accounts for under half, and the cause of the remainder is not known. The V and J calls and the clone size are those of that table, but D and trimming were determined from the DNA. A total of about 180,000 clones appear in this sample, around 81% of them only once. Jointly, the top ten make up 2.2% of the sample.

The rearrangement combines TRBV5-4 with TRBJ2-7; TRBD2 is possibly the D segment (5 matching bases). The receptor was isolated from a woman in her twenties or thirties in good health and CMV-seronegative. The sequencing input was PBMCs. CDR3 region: CASSLSGYEQYF. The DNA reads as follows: TGTGCCAGCAGCTTGAGCGGCTACGAGCAGTACTTC.